The present entry profiles one TCR beta chain with its context. The antigen remains unidentified. The data stem from a study of shared clonotypes between healthy human individuals. Naive CD8 cells lacked CD45RO, underwent positive selection for CCR7 and left out terminally differentiated effector memory CD45RA+ cells. The study, taken as a whole, reports: Sequencing depth was expected to affect clonotype sharing among donors.

The study ran the assay at deep level. TCRdb keeps only in-frame clones here, not all; method: immunoSEQ multiplex PCR. The sample holds roughly 2 million clones, about 94% seen once. There are 14 residues in the CDR3. Germline assignment: CDR1 SEHNR and CDR2 FQNEAQ (reference sequence). V was pared by 5 bases and J by 5 bases, with 6 bases of the junction left unmatched. The specimen was naive CD8+ T cells sorted from blood. This sequence was found in a man aged 18 to 30 in good health. V usage is TRBV7-9 and J usage is TRBJ1-5; 7 nucleotides match TRBD1. Here the CDR3 reads CASSPGGDDQPQHF. CDR3 coding DNA: TGTGCCAGCAGCCCAGGGGGTGACGATCAGCCCCAGCATTTT.